These 3 T cell receptor beta chains came from one sample sequenced in a study of OX40 agonist ivuxolimab in advanced cancers. Method: immunoSEQ multiplex PCR; TCRdb's copy keeps in-frame clones and lacks some. The data show tens of thousands of clones, around four fifths seen once. The sequenced sample was CD4+ or CD8+ T cells sorted from blood, obtained in a trial of the OX40 agonist ivuxolimab. The receptors here all came from an adult with an advanced solid tumor such as melanoma, head and neck, liver or kidney cancer.

The sample holds a few counts of this clone. The rearrangement links TRBV4-2 to TRBJ1-4; weak D call: TRBD1 (5 bases). V lost 2 bases and J lost 4, with 14 bases in between. Germline V gene lookup returns CDR1 LGHNA and CDR2 YNFKEQ. The CDR3 loop spans 16 amino acids. CDR3 sequence reads: CASSQWLTGGNEKLFF. DNA for the CDR3: TGTGCCAGCAGCCAATGGCTAACTGGGGGTAATGAAAAACTGTTTTTT.

This chain joins TRBV4-1 and TRBJ2-1; TRBD2 aligns across 9 bases. The J segment lost 7 bases and the V segment lost 0 bases, leaving 4 bases of the junction unmatched. Germline assignment: CDR1 MGHRA and CDR2 YSYEKL. The CDR3 consists of 15 residues. The CDR3 bases are TGCGCCAGCAGCCAAGAGCGGGAGGGCCGGAATGAGCAGTTCTTC. This encodes CASSQEREGRNEQFF.

The V call is TRBV4-1, the J call TRBJ1-4, with D unresolved. Trimming stripped 1 base from V and 3 bases from J, with 12 bases between. Germline assignment: CDR1 MGHRA and CDR2 YSYEKL. The CDR3 contains 16 residues. The CDR3 coding sequence is TGCGCCAGCAGCCAAGTAAATGTGATAGCTAATGAAAAACTGTTTTTT. This codes for CASSQVNVIANEKLFF.